One and the same sample provided the 29 T cell receptor beta chains below, sequenced in a study of T-cell reconstitution after alpha-beta-depleted transplantation in children. As it was prepared, the TCRbeta library received unique molecular identifiers. TCRdb itself ran the PCR reads through MiXCR, one entry per CDR3 protein. The sample has approximately 490,000 distinct CDR3 sequences, 10% seen once. The sample consisted of PBMCs, taken before TCRalphabeta/CD19-depleted stem cell transplant. These receptors were taken from a child aged 2-15 years with inherited bone marrow failure, due to receive a stem cell transplant.

This clonotype was observed a handful of times. The CDR3 bases are TGTGCCAGCAGTGAACGGCGGGGGAACACTGAAGCTTTCTTT. Translated, it gives CASSERRGNTEAFF. The rearrangement links TRBV2 to TRBJ1-1; the D is unclear. Germline CDR1 SNHLY, CDR2 FYNNEI. This CDR3 comprises 14 residues. V was cut by 2 bases and J by 1 base, with 8 bases left in between.

Many counts were recorded for this clonotype. V usage is TRBV28 and J usage is TRBJ2-3; the D gene is possibly TRBD2 (5 bases). CDR1 is MDHEN and CDR2 is SYDVKM in the germline V gene. This CDR3 spans 16 amino acids. V lost 3 bases and J 2 bases, leaving 15 bases between the germline ends. As DNA, the CDR3 is TGTGCCAGCAGTTTCGCTCCACGGGAAAACACAGATACGCAGTATTTT. Protein sequence: CASSFAPRENTDTQYF.

The genes are TRBV30 and TRBJ2-7, with D perhaps assigned TRBD1 or TRBD2 (5 bases each). The V end lost 2 bases, the J end lost 3 bases, and 17 bases lay between the germline ends. Germline CDR1 and CDR2: GTSNPN and SVGIG (reference sequence). The CDR3 consists of 15 residues. The CDR3 protein is CAWSPLRDLYYEQYF. The CDR3 DNA reads TGTGCCTGGAGTCCCCTTAGGGACCTCTACTACGAGCAGTACTTC.

This clonotype has at least ten counts. The chain uses TRBV5-5 and TRBJ2-3; D is uncertain. The V gene's germline CDR1 is SGHKS and CDR2 YYEKEE (reference sequence). V lost 4 bases to trimming and J lost 0 bases, with 12 bases between them. This CDR3 spans 15 amino acids. The DNA of the CDR3 is TGTGCCAGCAGCCTCAGCAGACCTAGCACAGATACGCAGTATTTT. This encodes CASSLSRPSTDTQYF.

This clonotype was seen many times. This chain links TRBV2 with TRBJ2-4; D tentatively reads TRBD1 or TRBD2 (7 bases each). The V gene lost 5 bases and the J gene lost 13 bases, with 24 bases spanning the gap. The CDR3 has 15 residues. Germline CDR1 is SNHLY and CDR2 is FYNNEI. CDR3 bases: TGTGCCAGCAGTAACCCCAACCAGGGGGGGCGTTCACAGTACTTC. Translation: CASSNPNQGGRSQYF. Full variable domain (outside the CDR3, taken from reference TRBV2 and TRBJ2-4): EPEVTQTPSHQVTQMGQEVILRCVPISNHLYFYWYRQILGQKVEFLVSFYNNEISEKSEIFDDQFSVERPDGSNFTLKIRSTKLEDSAMYFCASSNPNQGGRSQYFGAGTRLSVL.

This clonotype appeared many times. V and J are TRBV4-3 and TRBJ2-3; D unresolved. V was pared by 4 bases and J by 2 bases, with 10 bases between. From germline, CDR1 is LGHNA and CDR2 YSLEER. The CDR3 covers 14 residues. CDR3: CASSLLLNTDTQYF. CDR3 sequence (DNA): TGCGCCAGCAGCCTTTTACTTAACACAGATACGCAGTATTTT.

This clonotype was counted at least ten times. V usage is TRBV5-1 and J usage is TRBJ2-3, with 14 bases lining up with TRBD2. Per germline, CDR1 SGHRS and CDR2 YFSETQ. V trimming: 4 bases; J trimming: 2 bases; junction bases outside the gene matches: 6. This CDR3 contains 17 residues. CDR3 nucleotide sequence: TGCGCCAGCAGCCAAGGACTAGCGGGAGGTTACACAGATACGCAGTATTTT. This encodes CASSQGLAGGYTDTQYF.

This clonotype appeared many times. The CDR3 sequence: CASSQGTRYNEQFF. CDR3 nucleotide sequence: TGTGCCAGCAGCCAAGGAACACGTTACAATGAGCAGTTCTTC. This rearrangement joins TRBV6-1 to TRBJ2-1, with D hard to call. This CDR3 contains 14 residues. Germline assignment: CDR1 MNHNS and CDR2 SASEGT. V lost 6 bases, J lost 4 bases, and 13 bases lay in between.

This clonotype appeared a few times. The chain employs TRBV6-1 and TRBJ2-1, with TRBD2 matching over 11 bases. The ends lost 6 bases at V and 5 bases at J; junction bases unmatched: 9. Germline CDR1 MNHNS, CDR2 SASEGT. CDR3 length: 16 residues. CDR3 loop: CASSPIAGGRNNEQFF. The CDR3 bases are TGTGCCAGCAGCCCCATAGCGGGAGGGCGCAACAATGAGCAGTTCTTC.

The chain couples TRBV20-1 to TRBJ1-5; TRBD1 matches 7 bases. J was trimmed by 7 bases and V by 3 bases; bases with no gene match: 6. CDR1 and CDR2 (germline): DFQATT, SNEGSKA (reference sequence). CDR3 length equals 13 residues. The CDR3 loop reads CSARADRDQPQHF. CDR3 nucleotides: TGCAGTGCTAGGGCCGACAGGGACCAGCCCCAGCATTTT.

Worth noting for this clonotype: Being one base from a much bigger clone, this may be a read error. This rearrangement joins TRBV7-9 to TRBJ1-6; D is uncertain. Deletions cut 5 bases from V and 7 bases from J, with 18 bases between. From germline, CDR1 is SEHNR and CDR2 FQNEAQ (reference sequence). This CDR3 region has 16 residues. The CDR3: CASSDTREDSNSPLHF. CDR3 in DNA: TGTGCCAGCAGCGATACACGGGAGGACTCAAATTCACCCCTCCACTTT.

This clonotype was detected many times. The chain is built from TRBV5-1 and TRBJ1-3; D gene uncertain. The CDR3 contains 15 residues. V was pared by 1 base and J by 0 bases, with 8 bases between. CDR1 is SGHRS, CDR2 YFSETQ, per germline. The CDR3 region has the DNA TGCGCCAGCAGCTTGTCGGACGTCTCTGGAAACACCATATATTTT. As protein: CASSLSDVSGNTIYF.

This clonotype was detected many times. This sequence joins TRBV12-3 or TRBV12-4 and TRBJ2-3, with D tentatively TRBD2 (6 bases). Trimming took off 8 bases at V and 4 bases at J, with 13 bases between the two ends. The CDR3 contains 13 residues. The CDR3, as DNA: TGTGCCAGCCACACGGGAGTTGCAGATACGCAGTATTTT. Encoded protein: CASHTGVADTQYF.

In this sample, this clonotype turned up once. This may come from a read error, since a much larger clone is one base off. The genes are TRBV4-1 and TRBJ1-2; 8 bases agree with TRBD1. Germline assignment: CDR1 MGHRA and CDR2 YSYEKL. This CDR3 is built from 14 residues. CDR3 bases: TGCGGCAGCAGCCAAAGTCAGGGGGCCTATGGCTACACCTTC. This translates into CGSSQSQGAYGYTF.

This clonotype was seen more than once but under ten times. CDR3 nucleotide sequence: TGTGCCAGCAGCCCCCAGGCGGGAGTAGGAGATACGCAGTATTTT. It is translated as CASSPQAGVGDTQYF. The chain recombines TRBV11-2 with TRBJ2-3, with TRBD2 matching over 7 bases. CDR1 and CDR2 from the germline V gene are SGHAT and FQNNGV. V was clipped by 5 bases and J by 5 bases; unmatched bases: 10. The CDR3 has 15 residues.

This clonotype was found many times. The chain joins TRBV6-1 to TRBJ2-3; D may be TRBD1 (5 bases). The ends were cut back, 6 bases at V and 6 bases at J, with 10 bases in the middle. CDR1 MNHNS and CDR2 SASEGT come from the germline V gene. The CDR3 has 12 amino acids. CDR3 DNA sequence: TGTGCCAGCAGACAGGTCCGGGATACGCAGTATTTT. It translates to CASRQVRDTQYF.

This clonotype was recorded a few times. This chain connects TRBV24-1 to TRBJ2-1; 9 nucleotides align to TRBD2. The V and J ends lost 3 bases and 5 bases, in that order; junction bases with no gene match: 7. The CDR3 consists of 16 residues. Germline V gene data show CDR1 as KGHDR and CDR2 as SFDVKD. The CDR3 sequence: CATSDRSGSFHNEQFF. CDR3 in DNA: TGTGCCACCAGTGATCGTAGCGGGAGTTTCCACAATGAGCAGTTCTTC.

This clonotype turned up a few times. The rearrangement links TRBV10-3 to TRBJ2-5; 8 positions agree with TRBD1. V lost 4 bases, J lost 3 bases, and 4 bases stayed unmatched. This CDR3 comprises 14 residues. Germline lookup yields CDR1 ENHRY and CDR2 SYGVKD. The CDR3 DNA reads as TGTGCCATCAGTGGGAAGACAGGGGAAGAGACCCAGTACTTC. The encoded protein is CAISGKTGEETQYF.

This clonotype was observed at least ten times. V is TRBV29-1 and J is TRBJ2-1, with 9 positions matching TRBD2. Germline V gives CDR1 SQVTM, CDR2 ANQGSEA. V was clipped by 4 bases and J by 8 bases; unmatched bases: 6. The CDR3 is 13 amino acids. CDR3 bases: TGCAGCGTTGGACTAGCGGTCTTCGATGAGCAGTTCTTC. Translating it yields CSVGLAVFDEQFF.

This clonotype was recorded many times. The rearrangement links TRBV4-3 to TRBJ2-1, with TRBD2 matching over 9 bases. This CDR3 is built from 16 residues. The V and J ends lost 2 bases and 8 bases, in that order; junction bases with no gene match: 10. Germline V gene sequence: CDR1 LGHNA, CDR2 YSLEER. The CDR3 protein is CASSQFLAGVVDEQFF. The CDR3 DNA is TGCGCCAGCAGCCAATTCTTAGCGGGAGTCGTCGATGAGCAGTTCTTC.

There are a few counts of this clonotype. This chain uses TRBV12-3 or TRBV12-4 with TRBJ1-5, with a possible D match to TRBD1 (6 bases). V shed 4 bases and J shed 3 bases, with 10 bases lying between them. The CDR3 is 14 residues long. The CDR3 here is CASSSGQLNQPQHF. The CDR3 nucleotides are TGTGCCAGCAGTTCAGGACAGCTCAATCAGCCCCAGCATTTT.

The chain employs TRBV6-1 and TRBJ2-1; the match to TRBD2 covers 13 bases. After removal of 6 bases from V and 6 bases from J, the junction contained 8 bases not matched to a gene. CDR1 and CDR2 from the germline V gene are MNHNS and SASEGT. This CDR3 is built from 16 residues. The CDR3 region has the DNA TGTGCCAGCAGAGAAACTAGCGGGAGGGCCACCAATGAGCAGTTCTTC. Amino acids: CASRETSGRATNEQFF.

This clonotype appeared many times. The gene calls are TRBV12-3 or TRBV12-4 and TRBJ2-3, with D possibly matching TRBD2 (6 bases). There are 15 residues in the CDR3. The germline V and J ends were trimmed by 1 base and 1 base, with 9 bases remaining between them. The CDR3 bases are TGTGCCAGCAGTTTAGTTGGGGAGGGCACAGATACGCAGTATTTT. This sequence encodes CASSLVGEGTDTQYF.

This clonotype has ten or more counts. One junction end disagrees with the germline gene, perhaps due to a read error. CDR3 sequence (DNA): TGTGCCACCGGTAACGGACAGGGGATGCTCTTC. Translated, it gives CATGNGQGMLF. This chain links TRBV24-1 with TRBJ2-1; 9 bases align to TRBD1. The CDR3 consists of 11 residues. The germline CDR1 and CDR2 sequences are KGHDR and SFDVKD.

This clonotype was observed many times. J is TRBJ1-2 and V is TRBV20-1; D not certain. The CDR3 covers 13 residues. V lost 2 bases and J 4 bases, leaving 11 bases between the germline ends. The V gene's germline CDR1 is DFQATT and CDR2 SNEGSKA (reference sequence). CDR3 loop: CSARPADTYGYTF. The DNA of the CDR3 is TGCAGTGCTAGACCCGCTGACACCTATGGCTACACCTTC.

The chain uses TRBV12-3 or TRBV12-4 and TRBJ2-5; weak D call: TRBD1 (6 bases). The CDR3 consists of 16 residues. With 5 bases removed from V and 7 bases from J, the gap between germline ends came to 23 bases. The CDR3: CASSPMGDINLGTQYF. In nucleotides, the CDR3 is TGTGCCAGCAGTCCAATGGGGGACATTAACCTAGGGACCCAGTACTTC.

This clonotype has at least ten counts. V and J are TRBV20-1 and TRBJ2-1, with 8 bases identical to TRBD2. The CDR3 spans 14 residues. Germline CDR1 and CDR2: DFQATT and SNEGSKA (reference sequence). CDR3 sequence: CSTRRSGSLNEQFF. CDR3 DNA: TGCAGCACAAGGCGAAGCGGGAGTTTAAATGAGCAGTTCTTC.

This clonotype was counted ten times or more. This sequence joins TRBV29-1 and TRBJ2-3; 7 nucleotides align to TRBD2. The CDR3 is 16 amino acids. The junction had 9 bases not matched to a gene; V was cut back by 1 base and J by 2 bases. Germline V lookup: CDR1 SQVTM, CDR2 ANQGSEA. The CDR3 here is CSVEASPGGSTDTQYF. The CDR3 DNA is TGCAGCGTTGAAGCGTCCCCGGGAGGCTCCACAGATACGCAGTATTTT.

There are many counts of this clonotype. The V gene is TRBV28, the J gene TRBJ2-7, with TRBD1 as a possible D gene (6 bases). Germline V gives CDR1 MDHEN, CDR2 SYDVKM. V shed 5 bases and J shed 4 bases, with 12 bases lying between them. There are 13 residues in the CDR3. DNA for the CDR3: TGTGCCAGCAGTCTGGGGGCCGAATACGAGCAGTACTTC. This gives the protein CASSLGAEYEQYF.